This record covers a single T cell receptor beta chain. This specimen belongs to a study of ipilimumab plus nivolumab after autologous stem cell transplantation. At the level of the study: Patients received a median of about five ipilimumab and 8 nivolumab doses. Both relapsed and primary refractory DLBCL were included.

Ipilimumab, 1 mg/kg, started 14 to 28 days after autologous transplant. Dosing: nivolumab 3 mg/kg IV, weeks 1, 4, 7, 10, then every two weeks to week 26. The ends were cut back, 2 bases at V and 0 bases at J, with 11 bases in the middle. Germline CDR1 reads KGHSH; CDR2 reads LQKENI. The CDR3 is 16 residues long. Clones were read by immunoSEQ multiplex PCR, and TCRdb kept only the in-frame ones, dropping some. The table has approximately 10,000 clones, approximately 69% seen once. The sequenced sample was PBMCs, obtained in a trial of ipilimumab plus nivolumab as post-transplant consolidation. The TCR was taken from a male donor with diffuse large B-cell lymphoma. The chain links TRBV18 to TRBJ1-3; D gene uncertain. CDR3 sequence: CASSPTQVLSGNTIYF. The CDR3 DNA reads as TGTGCCAGCTCACCAACGCAGGTCCTCTCTGGAAACACCATATATTTT.